This paragraph covers one TCR beta chain sequence. As yet, its antigen is unknown. The sample is drawn from a study of cytomegalovirus exposure and HLA in healthy donors. Study-wide points: Later on, analysis showed that most CMV-associated TCR beta chains appeared to be HLA-restricted. Later on, an analysis found that several of the most significant clusters appeared to be linked to common viral pathogens, which included parvovirus B19. The study dropped some indistinguishable V segments, TRBV6-2 and TRBV6-3 among them.

The CDR3 is 16 residues long. The trim removed 3 bases at V and 8 bases at J, leaving 11 bases unmatched. From germline, CDR1 is SGDLS and CDR2 YYNGEE. 60 Vbeta and 13 Jbeta primers were used in PCR. The assay was immunoSEQ multiplex PCR, and TCRdb's table has in-frame clones only and misses some. The sample yields about 120,000 clones, roughly 80% seen once. The specimen was PBMCs. The chain joins TRBV9 to TRBJ2-3; 11 nucleotides line up with TRBD1. The sequence was collected from a female donor in good health and CMV-seropositive. CDR3 protein: CASSARPGQGVGTQYF. CDR3 nucleotides: TGTGCCAGCAGCGCAAGGCCGGGACAGGGGGTTGGTACGCAGTATTTT.